This T cell receptor beta chain originates from a study of metastatic and nonmetastatic thyroid tumors. For the study at large: Thyroid patients, malignant and benign, had repertoires compared across blood and tumor or nodule tissue.

Every patient underwent thyroid surgery untreated. Remarks on this clone: The target antigen is unknown.

Authors' processing steps: CDR3 differences across clinicopathological groups were used to build a distant-metastasis classifier for papillary thyroid cancer. Using MiXCR, TCRdb reanalyzed the PCR reads. These V and J calls are TCRdb output, not the study's own analysis. The table records about 9,300 clones, around 28% of them present only once. Trimming removed 0 bases at V and 7 bases at J, with 12 bases between. CDR3 length: 13 residues. Germline values: CDR1 GTSNPN, CDR2 SVGIG (reference sequence). Whole-study results and caveats: As reported, TCR beta diversity in blood and tumor was significantly higher in malignant thyroid tumors than in benign nodules.

The receptor was derived from a female donor with papillary thyroid cancer or a benign thyroid nodule (not recorded which). Some clones in this sample may be carry-over from other donors' samples. The chain is built from TRBV30 and TRBJ1-2; D might be TRBD1 (6 bases). Input material: tumor tissue. The CDR3 bases are TGTGCCTGGAGTGTTGGGGGCGCGGCTGGCTACACCTTC. Translating gives CAWSVGGAAGYTF.